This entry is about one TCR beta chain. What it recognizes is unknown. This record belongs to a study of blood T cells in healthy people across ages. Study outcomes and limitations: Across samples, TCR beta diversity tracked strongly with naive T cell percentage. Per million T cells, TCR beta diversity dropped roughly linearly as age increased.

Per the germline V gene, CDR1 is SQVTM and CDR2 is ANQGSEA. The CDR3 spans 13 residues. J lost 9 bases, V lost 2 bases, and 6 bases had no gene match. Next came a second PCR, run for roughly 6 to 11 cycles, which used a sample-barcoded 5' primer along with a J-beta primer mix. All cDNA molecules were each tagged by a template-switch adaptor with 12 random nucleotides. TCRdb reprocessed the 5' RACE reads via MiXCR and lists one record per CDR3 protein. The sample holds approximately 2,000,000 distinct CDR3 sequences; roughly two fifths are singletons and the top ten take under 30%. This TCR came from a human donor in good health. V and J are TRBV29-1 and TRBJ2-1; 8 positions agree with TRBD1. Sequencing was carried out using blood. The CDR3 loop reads CSVEPGGYGEQFF. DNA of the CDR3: TGCAGCGTTGAACCAGGGGGCTATGGTGAGCAGTTCTTC.